These 25 T cell receptor beta chains originate from one sample sequenced in a study of radiation and T cells in renal cell carcinoma. Measured with immunoSEQ multiplex PCR; TCRdb has only the in-frame clones, and not every one. This table holds 100,000 to 150,000 clones, about four fifths found once. Indicated time point: blood 2 weeks post-SBRT. Treatment in this sample: 15 Gy SBRT to primary tumor, nephrectomy 4 weeks later. The specimen comprised blood, sampled from a patient whose treatment included radiotherapy and nephrectomy. These receptors originate from a man aged 45-65 years with renal cell carcinoma.

The chain carries TRBV11-3 and TRBJ2-7; 7 nucleotides line up with TRBD1. The CDR3 extends over 15 amino acids. Trimming took 1 base from V and 2 from J; bases not matched to a gene: 5. Germline CDR1 is SGHNT and CDR2 is YENEEA. DNA of the CDR3: TGTGCCAGCAGCTTAGCGGCAGGGGGACCCTACGAGCAGTACTTC. Translated: CASSLAAGGPYEQYF. Variable domain in full (rest from reference TRBV11-3 and TRBJ2-7): EAGVVQSPRYKIIEKKQPVAFWCNPISGHNTLYWYLQNLGQGPELLIRYENEEAVDDSQLPKDRFSAERLKGVDSTLKIQPAELGDSAVYLCASSLAAGGPYEQYFGPGTRLTVT.

The chain joins TRBV5-1 to TRBJ2-3; D possibly corresponds to TRBD2 (5 bases). V lost 2 bases and J lost 4, with 11 bases in between. The CDR3 has 14 residues. Germline values: CDR1 SGHRS, CDR2 YFSETQ. The CDR3 sequence is CASSFAGIPDTQYF. The CDR3 coding sequence is TGCGCCAGCAGCTTTGCCGGGATTCCAGATACGCAGTATTTT.

This sequence joins TRBV6-6 and TRBJ1-5, with no clear D. The CDR3 consists of 15 residues. In germline, CDR1 is MNHNY, CDR2 SVGAGI (reference sequence). The ends were cut back, 4 bases at V and 0 bases at J, with 10 bases in the middle. The CDR3 loop is CASSLGKYSNQPQHF. For the CDR3, the DNA is TGTGCCAGCAGTTTGGGCAAATATAGCAATCAGCCCCAGCATTTT.

In DNA, the CDR3 is TGTGCCAGCATACCGTGGTGGGGAAATCAGCCCCAGCATTTT. As protein: CASIPWWGNQPQHF. The rearrangement uses TRBV28 and TRBJ1-5; no firm D call. The length of the CDR3 is 14 residues. Trimming left V 7 bases short and J 4 bases short, with 14 bases between. Germline V CDR1 and CDR2: MDHEN, SYDVKM.

Comment on this clone: Different DNA sequences within this sample yield the same CDR3. This chain links TRBV2 with TRBJ2-1; D remains unclear. The germline CDR1 and CDR2 sequences are SNHLY and FYNNEI. Trimming pared 8 bases from V and 4 bases from J, leaving 6 bases between. This CDR3 has 11 residues. CDR3 amino acids: CASGQYNEQFF. The CDR3 nucleotides are TGTGCCAGCGGGCAATACAATGAGCAGTTCTTC.

The chain couples TRBV15 to TRBJ1-1, with D possibly matching TRBD1 (6 bases). The CDR3 length is 15 residues. V was shortened by 1 base and J by 3 bases, with 12 bases between the two germline ends. CDR1 LNHNV and CDR2 YYDKDF come from the germline V gene (reference sequence). The CDR3 region is CATSRGAQGYTEAFF. The CDR3 DNA sequence: TGTGCCACCAGCAGAGGGGCCCAGGGGTACACTGAAGCTTTCTTT.

This chain connects TRBV16 to TRBJ1-5, with a possible D match to TRBD1 (5 bases). Per germline, CDR1 KGHSY and CDR2 FQNENV. The CDR3 is 15 amino acids. The V and J ends lost 1 base and 1 base respectively, with 8 bases between them. The CDR3 sequence: CASSQWGGSNQPQHF. The CDR3, as DNA: TGTGCCAGCAGCCAATGGGGGGGGAGCAATCAGCCCCAGCATTTT.

The chain joins TRBV5-1 to TRBJ2-3; D gene ambiguous. Germline V lookup: CDR1 SGHRS, CDR2 YFSETQ. There are 15 residues in the CDR3. Trimming pared 0 bases from V and 2 bases from J, leaving 10 bases between. The CDR3, as DNA: TGCGCCAGCAGCTTGGATGGATACGCCACAGATACGCAGTATTTT. Its translation: CASSLDGYATDTQYF.

The gene calls are TRBV12-5 and TRBJ1-1, with TRBD1 matching 9 bases. Germline loops: CDR1 LGHNT, CDR2 FRNRAP. There are 14 residues in the CDR3. V was pared by 3 bases and J by 1 base, with 0 bases of the junction left unmatched. The DNA for the CDR3 is TGTGCTAGTGGTTTACAGGGGGCGAACACTGAAGCTTTCTTT. Protein product: CASGLQGANTEAFF.

This clone has ten or more counts. This chain uses TRBV29-1 with TRBJ2-1, with 7 bases fitting TRBD1. CDR1 and CDR2 (germline): SQVTM, ANQGSEA. CDR3 length: 13 residues. V trimming: 3 bases; J trimming: 2 bases; junction bases outside the gene matches: 1. CDR3 bases: TGCAGCGTTGACAGGGGGACCTACAATGAGCAGTTCTTC. This gives the protein CSVDRGTYNEQFF.

This clone was detected once. An end of the junction differs from the germline gene, which may be a read error. The gene calls are TRBV2 and TRBJ2-7, with D unclear. The CDR3 sequence is 11 residues long. Germline V gene data show CDR1 as SNHLY and CDR2 as FYNNEI. CDR3 residues: CASSEGWVVRF. The CDR3 DNA reads TGTGCCAGCAGTGAAGGCTGGGTAGTCCGCTTC.

The chain couples TRBV7-2 to TRBJ2-7, with 9 positions matching TRBD2. In germline, CDR1 is SGHTA, CDR2 FQGNSA. The CDR3 totals 15 residues. V shed 2 bases, J shed 3 bases, and the junction held 5 bases outside the gene matches. CDR3 DNA: TGTGCCAGCAGCTTAAGACTAGCGGATGACTACGAGCAGTACTTC. This encodes CASSLRLADDYEQYF.

This clone was counted only a few times. The J gene is TRBJ1-1, the V gene TRBV28; D remains unclear. This CDR3 comprises 11 residues. The germline V and J ends were trimmed by 5 bases and 4 bases, with 5 bases remaining between them. Per germline, CDR1 MDHEN and CDR2 SYDVKM. CDR3 sequence reads: CASSRVTEAFF. CDR3 DNA: TGTGCCAGCAGTCGGGTCACTGAAGCTTTCTTT.

This chain joins TRBV7-9 and TRBJ2-7; D gene ambiguous. V lost 5 bases to trimming and J lost 2 bases, with 4 bases between them. The CDR3 sequence is 11 residues long. The V gene's germline CDR1 is SEHNR and CDR2 FQNEAQ (reference sequence). The CDR3 coding sequence is TGTGCCAGCAGCACCCCCTACGAGCAGTACTTC. It specifies CASSTPYEQYF.

This rearrangement joins TRBV9 to TRBJ1-6; TRBD1 is a possible D gene (6 bases). The V end was cut by 0 bases, the J end by 8 bases, with 9 bases between. The CDR3 extends over 14 amino acids. Germline V gene lookup returns CDR1 SGDLS and CDR2 YYNGEE. CDR3 residues: CASSVGSGDSPLHF. In DNA form, the CDR3 reads TGTGCCAGCAGCGTAGGGTCAGGGGATTCACCCCTCCACTTT. Combining the CDR3 with reference TRBV9 and TRBJ1-6 gives the whole variable domain DSGVTQTPKHLITATGQRVTLRCSPRSGDLSVYWYQQSLDQGLQFLIQYYNGEERAKGNILERFSAQQFPDLHSELNLSSLELGDSALYFCASSVGSGDSPLHFGNGTRLTVT.

V and J are TRBV30 and TRBJ1-4, with D tentatively TRBD1 (6 bases). The V end lost 2 bases, the J end lost 6 bases, and 13 bases lay between the germline ends. From germline, CDR1 is GTSNPN and CDR2 SVGIG (reference sequence). There are 14 residues in the CDR3. The CDR3 DNA reads as TGTGCCTGGAGTTACATGTCAGGGGATGAAAAACTGTTTTTT. Translated, it gives CAWSYMSGDEKLFF. The variable domain in full, with the rest retrieved from reference TRBV30 and TRBJ1-4, is SQTIHQWPATLVQPVGSPLSLECTVEGTSNPNLYWYRQAAGRGLQLLFYSVGIGQISSEVPQNLSASRPQDRQFILSSKKLLLSDSGFYLCAWSYMSGDEKLFFGSGTQLSVL.

The CDR3 loop is CASSLGTSGSHEQYF. CDR3 in DNA: TGCGCCAGCAGCTTGGGGACTAGCGGGAGCCACGAGCAGTACTTC. The V gene is TRBV5-1, the J gene TRBJ2-7; TRBD2 matches at 13 bases. Trimming took 0 bases from V and 5 from J; bases not matched to a gene: 2. This CDR3 is built from 15 residues. The germline V gene encodes CDR1 SGHRS and CDR2 YFSETQ.

V usage is TRBV5-1 and J usage is TRBJ2-1; 7 nucleotides line up with TRBD2. The CDR3 is 16 amino acids. The ends lost 0 bases at V and 8 bases at J; junction bases unmatched: 11. Germline V gene sequence: CDR1 SGHRS, CDR2 YFSETQ. CDR3 region: CASSLEWSGIRDEQFF. In DNA form, the CDR3 reads TGCGCCAGCAGCTTGGAATGGAGCGGGATTCGGGATGAGCAGTTCTTC. Based on the CDR3 plus reference TRBV5-1 and TRBJ2-1, the full variable domain is KAGVTQTPRYLIKTRGQQVTLSCSPISGHRSVSWYQQTPGQGLQFLFEYFSETQRNKGNFPGRFSGRQFSNSRSEMNVSTLELGDSALYLCASSLEWSGIRDEQFFGPGTRLTVL.

CDR3 nucleotide sequence: TGTGCCAGCAGCCCAGGGGGGCCTAACTATGGCTACACCTTC. Its translation is CASSPGGPNYGYTF. The chain has TRBV6-4 and TRBJ1-2; 7 positions agree with TRBD1. The CDR3 is made up of 14 amino acids. Germline V gene sequence: CDR1 MRHNA, CDR2 SNTAGT. With V trimmed by 6 bases and J by 0 bases, 4 bases remained unmatched.

As DNA, the CDR3 is TGTGCCAGCAGCGTAAGTCTCCCCACAGATACGCAGTATTTT. It yields the protein CASSVSLPTDTQYF. The chain carries TRBV9 and TRBJ2-3; D not resolved. From germline, CDR1 is SGDLS and CDR2 YYNGEE. Trimming shortened V by 1 base and J by 2 bases, and 8 bases separated the two germline ends. The CDR3 extends over 14 amino acids. Variable domain in full (rest from reference TRBV9 and TRBJ2-3): DSGVTQTPKHLITATGQRVTLRCSPRSGDLSVYWYQQSLDQGLQFLIQYYNGEERAKGNILERFSAQQFPDLHSELNLSSLELGDSALYFCASSVSLPTDTQYFGPGTRLTVL.

The chain links TRBV10-3 to TRBJ2-1; perhaps TRBD2 as D (6 bases). This CDR3 is 11 amino acids long. V shed 4 bases and J shed 8 bases, with 6 bases lying between them. Germline lookup yields CDR1 ENHRY and CDR2 SYGVKD. The CDR3 is CAISGRDEQFF. DNA for the CDR3: TGTGCCATCAGTGGGAGGGATGAGCAGTTCTTC.

This clone was seen just once. The chain uses TRBV4-1 and TRBJ2-7, with 9 bases aligning to TRBD1. V shed 3 bases and J 4 bases; nucleotides not matched to a gene: 7. Germline V gene sequence: CDR1 MGHRA, CDR2 YSYEKL. This CDR3 contains 15 residues. Here the CDR3 DNA reads TGCGCCAGCAGCCAGTCCGGGACAGGGTTTTACGAGCAGTACTTC. Protein product: CASSQSGTGFYEQYF.

With respect to this clone: At one end, the junction sequence differs from germline, possibly due to a read error. This sample includes further DNA sequences coding for the same CDR3. This chain uses TRBV6-6 with TRBJ1-2; D remains ambiguous. CDR1 MNHNY and CDR2 SVGAGI come from the germline V gene (reference sequence). CDR3 length: 13 amino acids. The CDR3, as DNA: TGTGCTAGCAGCCGCGACGGAAGCTATGGCTACACCTTC. It encodes CASSRDGSYGYTF.

This chain joins TRBV2 and TRBJ2-7, with D possibly being TRBD1 or TRBD2 (5 bases each). Germline CDR1 SNHLY, CDR2 FYNNEI. The CDR3 length is 13 residues. Deletions cut 4 bases from V and 5 bases from J, with 12 bases between. CDR3 amino acids: CASSVGEPNEQYF. The DNA for the CDR3 is TGTGCCAGCAGTGTGGGGGAACCTAACGAGCAGTACTTC.

V gene TRBV4-2 combines with J gene TRBJ1-2, with 10 bases lining up with TRBD1. The V and J ends lost 3 bases and 0 bases, in that order; junction bases with no gene match: 1. This CDR3 contains 15 residues. CDR1 is LGHNA and CDR2 is YNFKEQ in the germline V gene. In DNA, the CDR3 is TGTGCCAGCAGCCATGGGACAGGGGCTAACTATGGCTACACCTTC. This gives the protein CASSHGTGANYGYTF.